Here is one T cell receptor (beta chain) with its context. In germline, CDR1 is MNHNS, CDR2 SASEGT. Trimming removed 3 bases from V and 0 bases from J, with 12 bases in between. The CDR3 length is 15 residues. Study processing details: Using reference gene primer amplification, nucleated cell counts were estimated. Sequencing was performed with immunoSEQ multiplex PCR; in TCRdb, only in-frame clones are kept and a portion is missing. V and J calls and clone size come straight from that table; D and trimming were deduced from the DNA. The data contain about 250,000 clones, 65% to 90% of them singletons. This entry comes from a study of blood T cell repertoires in COVID-19. As for the study in general: Acute and convalescent COVID-19 specimens originated in the United States, Italy and Spain. T cells, B-cell-depleted T cells, or PBMCs supplied cDNA or gDNA.

The specimen was peripheral blood. The gene calls are TRBV6-1 and TRBJ2-7, with D possibly matching TRBD2 (6 bases). The receptor was derived from a woman in her seventies with acute or convalescent COVID-19. Here the CDR3 DNA reads TGTGCCAGCAGTGATAAGCGGGTTGGCTCCTACGAGCAGTACTTC. This encodes CASSDKRVGSYEQYF.